What follows are 19 T cell receptor beta chains derived from one specimen sequenced in a study of beta chain features in type 1 diabetes. Points from the study as a whole: The study found moderately but significantly shorter TCRB CDR3s in all four CD4+ subsets of Type 1 diabetes patients.

These receptors' antigens are unknown. What was sequenced were expressed TCRB transcripts, since all of the isolated RNA had been reverse transcribed. TCRdb keeps only in-frame clones here, not all; method: immunoSEQ multiplex PCR. Of around 70,000 clones detected, around 49% appear once; the ten largest clones hold roughly 0.7%. The sequenced sample consisted of central memory CD4+ T cells from blood. The receptors come from a man younger than 40 with type 1 diabetes.

The chain has TRBV7-2 and TRBJ2-1; 7 bases line up with TRBD2. CDR1 and CDR2 (germline): SGHTA, FQGNSA. The V segment lost 0 bases and the J segment 0 bases; nucleotides outside the gene matches: 2. The CDR3 sequence is 16 residues long. For the CDR3, the DNA is TGTGCCAGCAGCTTAGCCGCTAGCGGCTCCTACAATGAGCAGTTCTTC. Its translation is CASSLAASGSYNEQFF.

Only a few counts were recorded for this clone. This chain joins TRBV19 and TRBJ1-4; weak D call: TRBD1 (6 bases). CDR1 is LNHDA and CDR2 is SQIVND in the germline V gene (reference sequence). The CDR3 covers 15 residues. Trimming cost V 7 bases and J 0 bases, with 12 bases left between them. The CDR3 region has the DNA TGTGCCAGTACGCAGGGGTCGGCAACTAATGAAAAACTGTTTTTT. Its translation: CASTQGSATNEKLFF.

This clone has only a few counts. The chain combines TRBV5-6 with TRBJ2-1, with 7 positions matching TRBD1. CDR3 size: 11 residues. V shed 4 bases and J 10 bases; nucleotides not matched to a gene: 2. Germline assignment: CDR1 SGHDT and CDR2 YYEEEE. This CDR3 is CASSMTGEQFF. The CDR3, as DNA: TGTGCCAGCAGCATGACAGGGGAGCAGTTCTTC. The whole variable domain, filled in from reference TRBV5-6 and TRBJ2-1, reads DAGVTQSPTHLIKTRGQQVTLRCSPKSGHDTVSWYQQALGQGPQFIFQYYEEEERQRGNFPDRFSGHQFPNYSSELNVNALLLGDSALYLCASSMTGEQFFGPGTRLTVL.

The genes are TRBV29-1 and TRBJ2-1; the match to TRBD2 covers 7 bases. Germline V gene lookup returns CDR1 SQVTM and CDR2 ANQGSEA. The CDR3 is made up of 14 amino acids. The V segment lost 3 bases and the J segment 9 bases; nucleotides outside the gene matches: 11. The CDR3 DNA reads TGCAGCGTTGATCCTATCGGCGGGAGAGCTGAGCAGTTCTTC. This encodes CSVDPIGGRAEQFF.

The chain joins TRBV11-1 to TRBJ2-5, with 13 positions matching TRBD2. Looked up from germline, CDR1 is SGHAT and CDR2 is FQDESV (reference sequence). Trimming at V came to 4 bases and at J to 4 bases, leaving 3 bases not matched to a gene. The CDR3 has 15 residues. The CDR3 DNA is TGTGCCAGCAGCTCAGGACTAGCGGGAGTAGAGACCCAGTACTTC. Translation: CASSSGLAGVETQYF.

The chain recombines TRBV23-1 with TRBJ2-7; D may be TRBD1 (6 bases). TRBV23-1 is an open reading frame, and its role is uncertain. The CDR3 runs 18 residues. V lost 2 bases and J lost 0, with 20 bases in between. CDR3 nucleotides: TGCGCCAGCAGTCAAGGACAGAGAGCCCCCCCTCCCTCCTACGAGCAGTACTTC. Translating gives CASSQGQRAPPPSYEQYF.

This clone has a handful of counts. The chain is built from TRBV7-2 and TRBJ2-5; the D gene is possibly TRBD1 (6 bases). The CDR3 is made up of 16 amino acids. The germline V gene encodes CDR1 SGHTA and CDR2 FQGNSA. The V and J ends lost 5 bases and 1 base respectively, with 17 bases between them. The CDR3 sequence is CASSTQGSLPQETQYF. In nucleotides, the CDR3 is TGTGCCAGCAGCACACAGGGAAGTCTCCCCCAAGAGACCCAGTACTTC.

This clone was observed a few times. This CDR3 is CATLPYRGGSTGELFF. In nucleotides, the CDR3 is TGTGCCACCCTACCCTATAGGGGAGGGTCCACCGGGGAGCTGTTTTTT. This chain uses TRBV15 with TRBJ2-2, with 7 bases that match TRBD2. The V gene's germline CDR1 is LNHNV and CDR2 YYDKDF (reference sequence). This CDR3 has 16 amino acids. V shed 8 bases and J 4 bases; nucleotides not matched to a gene: 13.

This clone occurred a few times. The chain recombines TRBV7-9 with TRBJ2-6; maybe TRBD1 (5 bases). The germline V gene encodes CDR1 SEHNR and CDR2 FQNEAQ (reference sequence). This CDR3 comprises 16 residues. V was pared by 5 bases and J by 4 bases, with 15 bases between. DNA of the CDR3: TGTGCCAGCAGCCAAGATCAGGGCAACGGGGCCAACGTCCTGACTTTC. It codes for CASSQDQGNGANVLTF.

There are a few counts of this clone. For the CDR3, the DNA is TGCAGCGTTGCTAGGCAGAGTCAAGAGACCCAGTACTTC. Protein sequence: CSVARQSQETQYF. The chain carries TRBV29-1 and TRBJ2-5, with unresolved D. The germline V gene encodes CDR1 SQVTM and CDR2 ANQGSEA. Deletions cut 4 bases from V and 2 bases from J, with 11 bases between. The CDR3 sequence is 13 residues long.

V and J are TRBV7-9 and TRBJ2-5; D unresolved. The V gene lost 1 base and the J gene lost 2 bases, with 14 bases spanning the gap. CDR1 SEHNR and CDR2 FQNEAQ come from the germline V gene (reference sequence). This CDR3 has 16 amino acids. The CDR3 DNA sequence: TGTGCCAGCAGCTTAGGTCTGCAGGCGACACAAGAGACCCAGTACTTC. As protein: CASSLGLQATQETQYF.

This clone was detected only a few times. The chain is built from TRBV29-1 and TRBJ2-7; TRBD1 matches at 10 bases. J gave up 6 bases and V 7 bases, and 12 bases lay outside the gene matches. Germline-derived CDR1 and CDR2 are SQVTM and ANQGSEA. The CDR3 contains 14 residues. The CDR3 DNA sequence: TGCAGCGCCAGAGCCGGGACAGGGGTCAGCGAGCAGTACTTC. It yields the protein CSARAGTGVSEQYF.

The sample holds a few counts of this clone. The V and J genes are TRBV2 and TRBJ2-1, with TRBD2 identical over 9 bases. V dropped 7 bases and J dropped 2; count of bases not matched to a gene: 6. The CDR3 totals 15 residues. Germline V gene lookup returns CDR1 SNHLY and CDR2 FYNNEI. This chain's CDR3 is CASIRRGGTYNEQFF. For the CDR3, the DNA is TGTGCCAGCATCCGGCGGGGGGGGACCTACAATGAGCAGTTCTTC.

This clone appeared a few times. The V call is TRBV6-1, the J call TRBJ1-4; D unclear. The CDR3 extends over 15 amino acids. V lost 5 bases and J lost 3, with 13 bases in between. The V gene's germline CDR1 is MNHNS and CDR2 SASEGT. CDR3 amino acids: CASSLSRVANEKLFF. CDR3 DNA sequence: TGTGCCAGCAGTTTATCGCGGGTGGCTAATGAAAAACTGTTTTTT.

DNA of the CDR3: TGTGCCAGCAGCAGGGGGACAGTAACCGGGGAGCTGTTTTTT. It specifies CASSRGTVTGELFF. The J gene is TRBJ2-2, the V gene TRBV5-8; 7 nucleotides line up with TRBD1. The CDR3 has 14 residues. Germline CDR1 SGHTS, CDR2 YDEGEE. The ends lost 4 bases at V and 5 bases at J; junction bases unmatched: 5.

This chain uses TRBV5-1 with TRBJ1-1; no firm D call. The CDR3 is 15 residues long. V was clipped by 4 bases and J by 1 base, with 14 bases between them. Germline CDR1 reads SGHRS; CDR2 reads YFSETQ. CDR3: CASSPGGLTNTEAFF. CDR3 nucleotides: TGCGCCAGCAGCCCGGGCGGACTGACGAACACTGAAGCTTTCTTT.

This clone was observed a handful of times. The genes are TRBV6-6 and TRBJ2-7; 10 nucleotides agree with TRBD2. Germline V gives CDR1 MNHNY, CDR2 SVGAGI (reference sequence). V shed 4 bases, J shed 7 bases, and the junction held 7 bases outside the gene matches. This CDR3 is 14 amino acids long. CDR3 sequence (DNA): TGTGCCAGCAGTTCCAGCGGGAGGGCCGAAGAGCAGTACTTC. This codes for CASSSSGRAEEQYF.

The chain carries TRBV7-9 and TRBJ2-7; 7 bases are a match to TRBD2. Germline lookup yields CDR1 SEHNR and CDR2 FQNEAQ (reference sequence). The CDR3 has 13 amino acids. Trimming cost V 5 bases and J 7 bases; bases outside gene matches: 8. CDR3 sequence reads: CASSPQAGYEQYF. DNA for the CDR3: TGTGCCAGCAGCCCCCAAGCGGGATATGAGCAGTACTTC.

The chain recombines TRBV6-1 with TRBJ1-5; D not resolved. Trimming pared 1 base from V and 6 bases from J, leaving 7 bases between. The germline gives CDR1 MNHNS, CDR2 SASEGT. CDR3 length: 13 amino acids. CDR3 residues: CASSEGLSQPQHF. CDR3 bases: TGTGCCAGCAGTGAAGGTCTCTCTCAGCCCCAGCATTTT.